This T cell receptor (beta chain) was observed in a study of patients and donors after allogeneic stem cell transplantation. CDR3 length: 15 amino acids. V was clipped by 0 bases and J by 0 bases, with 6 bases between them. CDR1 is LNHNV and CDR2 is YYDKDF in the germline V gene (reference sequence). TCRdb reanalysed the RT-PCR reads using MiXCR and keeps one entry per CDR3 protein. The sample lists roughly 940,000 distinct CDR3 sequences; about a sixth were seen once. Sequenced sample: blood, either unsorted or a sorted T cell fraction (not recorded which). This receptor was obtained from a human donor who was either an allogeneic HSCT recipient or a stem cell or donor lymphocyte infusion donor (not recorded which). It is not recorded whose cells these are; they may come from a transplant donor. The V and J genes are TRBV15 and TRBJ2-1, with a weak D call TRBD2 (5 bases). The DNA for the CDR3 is TGTGCCACCAGCAGAGAGGGGAGCTCCTACAATGAGCAGTTCTTC. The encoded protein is CATSREGSSYNEQFF.